This T cell receptor (beta chain) was sequenced for a study of shared clonotypes between healthy human individuals. General study findings and limits: Donor scarcity curtailed the genetic and exposure-history diversity represented herein.

For unsorted samples, genomic DNA was extracted from tens of millions of PBMCs. Method: immunoSEQ multiplex PCR; TCRdb's copy keeps in-frame clones and lacks some. The sample has more than 400,000 clones, 81% seen once; the top ten hold about 13%. In regard to this clone: Its antigen is not known.

Sequencing used PBMCs. The receptor's source is a woman between 40 and 55 years old in good health. Some clones in this sample may be carry-over from other donors' samples.

The CDR3 reads CASSYPGTSIKFF. DNA of the CDR3: TGTGCCAGCAGTTATCCCGGGACCTCCATCAAGTTCTTC. V and J are TRBV6-5 and TRBJ2-1; D is perhaps TRBD1 or TRBD2 (5 bases each). Trimming removed 3 bases from V and 14 bases from J, with 17 bases in between. This CDR3 is 13 amino acids long. Germline V gene data show CDR1 as MNHEY and CDR2 as SVGAGI.